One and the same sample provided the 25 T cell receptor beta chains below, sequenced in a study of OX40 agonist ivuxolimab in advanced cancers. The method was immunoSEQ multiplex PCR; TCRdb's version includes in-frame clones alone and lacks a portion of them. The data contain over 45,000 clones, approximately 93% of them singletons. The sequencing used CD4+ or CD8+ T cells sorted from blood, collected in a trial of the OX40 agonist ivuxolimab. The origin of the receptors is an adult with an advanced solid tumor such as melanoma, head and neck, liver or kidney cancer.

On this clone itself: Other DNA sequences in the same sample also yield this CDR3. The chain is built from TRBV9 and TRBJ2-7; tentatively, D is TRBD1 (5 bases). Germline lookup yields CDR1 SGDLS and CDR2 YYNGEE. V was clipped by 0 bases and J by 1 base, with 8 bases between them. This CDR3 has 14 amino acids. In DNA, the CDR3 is TGTGCCAGCAGCGTAGCGGCAGGGTCCTACGAGCAGTACTTC. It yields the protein CASSVAAGSYEQYF.

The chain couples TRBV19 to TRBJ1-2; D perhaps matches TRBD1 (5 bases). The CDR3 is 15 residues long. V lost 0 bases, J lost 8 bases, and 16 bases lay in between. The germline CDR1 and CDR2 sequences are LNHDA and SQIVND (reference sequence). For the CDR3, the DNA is TGTGCCAGTAGTATAGATCATCAGGGTTTGAACGGCTACACCTTC. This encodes CASSIDHQGLNGYTF.

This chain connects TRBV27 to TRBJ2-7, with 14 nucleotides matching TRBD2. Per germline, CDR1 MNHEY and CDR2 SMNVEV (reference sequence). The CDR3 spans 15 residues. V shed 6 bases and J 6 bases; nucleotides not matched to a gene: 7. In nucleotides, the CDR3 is TGTGCCAGCAGGTGGACTAGCGGGAGGTTGTCCGAGCAGTACTTC. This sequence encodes CASRWTSGRLSEQYF.

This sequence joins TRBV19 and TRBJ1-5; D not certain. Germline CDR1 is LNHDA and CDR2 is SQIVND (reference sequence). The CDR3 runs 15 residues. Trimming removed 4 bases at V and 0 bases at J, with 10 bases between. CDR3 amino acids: CASSRAEYSNQPQHF. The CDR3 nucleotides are TGTGCCAGTAGTAGGGCCGAGTATAGCAATCAGCCCCAGCATTTT.

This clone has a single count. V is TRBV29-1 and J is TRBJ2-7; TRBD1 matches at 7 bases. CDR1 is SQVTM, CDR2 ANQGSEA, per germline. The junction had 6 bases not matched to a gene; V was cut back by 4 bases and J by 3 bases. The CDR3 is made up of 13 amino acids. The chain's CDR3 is CSVASGGRYEQYF. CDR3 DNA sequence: TGCAGCGTTGCGTCAGGGGGTCGCTACGAGCAGTACTTC.

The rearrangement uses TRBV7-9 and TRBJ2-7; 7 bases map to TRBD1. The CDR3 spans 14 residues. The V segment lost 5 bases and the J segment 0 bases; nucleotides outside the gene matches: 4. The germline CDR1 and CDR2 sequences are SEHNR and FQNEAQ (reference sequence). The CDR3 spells CASSQGQVSYEQYF. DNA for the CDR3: TGTGCCAGCAGCCAAGGACAGGTCTCCTACGAGCAGTACTTC.

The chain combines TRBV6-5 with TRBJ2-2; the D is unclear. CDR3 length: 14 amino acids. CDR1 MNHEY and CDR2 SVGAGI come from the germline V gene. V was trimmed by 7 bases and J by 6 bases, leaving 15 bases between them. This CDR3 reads CASTQEAVAGELFF. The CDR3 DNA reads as TGTGCCAGCACCCAAGAGGCGGTCGCCGGGGAGCTGTTTTTT.

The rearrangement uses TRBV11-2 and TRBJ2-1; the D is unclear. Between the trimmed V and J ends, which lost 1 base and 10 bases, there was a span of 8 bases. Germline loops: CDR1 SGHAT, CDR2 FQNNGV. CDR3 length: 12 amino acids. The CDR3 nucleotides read TGTGCCAGCAGCTTAGGGCAGCCCGAGCAGTTCTTC. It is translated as CASSLGQPEQFF.

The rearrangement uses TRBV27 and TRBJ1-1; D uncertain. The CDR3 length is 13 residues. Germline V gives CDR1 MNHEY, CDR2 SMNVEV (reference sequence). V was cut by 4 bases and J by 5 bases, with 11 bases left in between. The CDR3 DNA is TGTGCCAGCAGTTGGGGAACGTCGACTGAAGCTTTCTTT. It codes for CASSWGTSTEAFF.

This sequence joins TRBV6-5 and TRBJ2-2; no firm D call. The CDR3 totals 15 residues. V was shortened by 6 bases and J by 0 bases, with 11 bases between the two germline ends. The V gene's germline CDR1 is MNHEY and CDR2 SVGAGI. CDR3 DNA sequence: TGTGCCAGCAGCAGGACGGTATCGAACACCGGGGAGCTGTTTTTT. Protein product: CASSRTVSNTGELFF.

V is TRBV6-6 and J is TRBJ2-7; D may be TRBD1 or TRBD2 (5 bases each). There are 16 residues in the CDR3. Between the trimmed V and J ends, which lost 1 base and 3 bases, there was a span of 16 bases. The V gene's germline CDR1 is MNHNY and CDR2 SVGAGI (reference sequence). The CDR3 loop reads CASSYYIGTGGYEQYF. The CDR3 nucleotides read TGTGCCAGCAGTTACTACATTGGGACCGGCGGCTACGAGCAGTACTTC.

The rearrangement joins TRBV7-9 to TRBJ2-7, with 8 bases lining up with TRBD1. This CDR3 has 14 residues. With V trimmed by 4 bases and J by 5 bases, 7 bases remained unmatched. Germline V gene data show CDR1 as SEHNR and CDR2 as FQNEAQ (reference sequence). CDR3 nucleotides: TGTGCCAGCAGCTCCTCGGGGACAGGCCACGAGCAGTACTTC. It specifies CASSSSGTGHEQYF.

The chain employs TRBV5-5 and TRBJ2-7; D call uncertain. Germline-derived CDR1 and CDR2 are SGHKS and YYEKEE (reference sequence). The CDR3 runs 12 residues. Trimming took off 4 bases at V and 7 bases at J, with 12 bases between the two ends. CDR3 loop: CASSPDVWEQYF. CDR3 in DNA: TGTGCCAGCAGCCCGGATGTTTGGGAGCAGTACTTC. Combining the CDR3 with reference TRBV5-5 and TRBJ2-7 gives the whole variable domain DAGVTQSPTHLIKTRGQQVTLRCSPISGHKSVSWYQQVLGQGPQFIFQYYEKEERGRGNFPDRFSARQFPNYSSELNVNALLLGDSALYLCASSPDVWEQYFGPGTRLTVT.

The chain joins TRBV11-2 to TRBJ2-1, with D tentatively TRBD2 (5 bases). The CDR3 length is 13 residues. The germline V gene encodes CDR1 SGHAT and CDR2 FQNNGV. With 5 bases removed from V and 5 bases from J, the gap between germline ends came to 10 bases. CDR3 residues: CASSLGSHNEQFF. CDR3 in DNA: TGTGCCAGCAGCCTTGGGAGCCACAATGAGCAGTTCTTC. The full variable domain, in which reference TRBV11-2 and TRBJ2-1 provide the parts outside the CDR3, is EAGVAQSPRYKIIEKRQSVAFWCNPISGHATLYWYQQILGQGPKLLIQFQNNGVVDDSQLPKDRFSAERLKGVDSTLKIQPAKLEDSAVYLCASSLGSHNEQFFGPGTRLTVL.

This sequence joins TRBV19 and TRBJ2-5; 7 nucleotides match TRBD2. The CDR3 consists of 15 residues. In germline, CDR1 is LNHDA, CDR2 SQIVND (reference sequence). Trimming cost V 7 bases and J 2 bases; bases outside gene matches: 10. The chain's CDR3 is CASTEGGRAQETQYF. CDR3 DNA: TGTGCCAGTACTGAGGGAGGGAGGGCACAAGAGACCCAGTACTTC.

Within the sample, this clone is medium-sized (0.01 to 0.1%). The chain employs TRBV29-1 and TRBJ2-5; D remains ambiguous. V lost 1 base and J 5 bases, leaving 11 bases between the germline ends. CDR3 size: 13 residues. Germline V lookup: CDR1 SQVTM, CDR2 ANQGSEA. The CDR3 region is CSVEGRLEETQYF. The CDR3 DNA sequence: TGCAGCGTTGAAGGGAGATTGGAGGAGACCCAGTACTTC.

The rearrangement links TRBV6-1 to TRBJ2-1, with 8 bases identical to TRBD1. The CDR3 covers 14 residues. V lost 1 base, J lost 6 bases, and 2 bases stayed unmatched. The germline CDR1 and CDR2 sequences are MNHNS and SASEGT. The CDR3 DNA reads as TGTGCCAGCAGTGAAGGGACAGGGTTCAATGAGCAGTTCTTC. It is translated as CASSEGTGFNEQFF.

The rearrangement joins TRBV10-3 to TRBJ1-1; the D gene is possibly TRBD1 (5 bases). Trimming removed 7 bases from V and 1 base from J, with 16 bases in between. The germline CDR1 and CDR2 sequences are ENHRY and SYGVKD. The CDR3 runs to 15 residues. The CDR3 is CAINQGMYENTEAFF. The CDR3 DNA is TGTGCCATCAACCAGGGAATGTACGAGAACACTGAAGCTTTCTTT.

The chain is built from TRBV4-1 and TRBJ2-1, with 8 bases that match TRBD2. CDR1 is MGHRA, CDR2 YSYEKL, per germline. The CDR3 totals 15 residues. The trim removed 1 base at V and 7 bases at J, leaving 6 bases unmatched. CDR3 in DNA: TGCGCCAGCAGCCAAGCGGGGACTAGGGAGAATGAGCAGTTCTTC. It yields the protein CASSQAGTRENEQFF.

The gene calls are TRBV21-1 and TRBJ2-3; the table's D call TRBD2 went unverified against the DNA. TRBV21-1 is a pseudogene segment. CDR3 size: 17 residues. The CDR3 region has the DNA TGTGCCAGCAGCAAACCCGGGACTAGCGACAGCACAGATACGCAGTATTTT. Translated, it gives CASSKPGTSDSTDTQYF.

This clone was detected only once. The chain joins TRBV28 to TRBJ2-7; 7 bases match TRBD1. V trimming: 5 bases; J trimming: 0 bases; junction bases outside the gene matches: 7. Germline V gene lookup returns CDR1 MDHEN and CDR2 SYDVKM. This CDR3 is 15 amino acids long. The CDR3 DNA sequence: TGTGCCAGCAGTCCAGACCAGGGGGTCTCCTACGAGCAGTACTTC. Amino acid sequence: CASSPDQGVSYEQYF.

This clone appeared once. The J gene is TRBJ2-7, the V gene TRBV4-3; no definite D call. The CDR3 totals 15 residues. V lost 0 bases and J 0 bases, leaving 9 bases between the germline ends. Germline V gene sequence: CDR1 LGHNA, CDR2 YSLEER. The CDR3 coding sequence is TGCGCCAGCAGCCAAGATCAAGGTGCCTCCTACGAGCAGTACTTC. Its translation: CASSQDQGASYEQYF.

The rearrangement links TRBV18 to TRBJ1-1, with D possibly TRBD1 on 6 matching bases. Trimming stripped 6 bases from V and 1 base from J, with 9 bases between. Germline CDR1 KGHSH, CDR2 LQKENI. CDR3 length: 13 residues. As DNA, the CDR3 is TGTGCCAGCTCCCGGACAGCGAACACTGAAGCTTTCTTT. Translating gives CASSRTANTEAFF.

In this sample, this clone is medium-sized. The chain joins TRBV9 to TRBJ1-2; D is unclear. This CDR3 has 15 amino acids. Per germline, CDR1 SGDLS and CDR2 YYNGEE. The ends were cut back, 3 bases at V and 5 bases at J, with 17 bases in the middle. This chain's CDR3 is CASSAEIALEYGYTF. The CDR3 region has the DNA TGTGCCAGCAGCGCCGAAATAGCCCTCGAGTATGGCTACACCTTC.

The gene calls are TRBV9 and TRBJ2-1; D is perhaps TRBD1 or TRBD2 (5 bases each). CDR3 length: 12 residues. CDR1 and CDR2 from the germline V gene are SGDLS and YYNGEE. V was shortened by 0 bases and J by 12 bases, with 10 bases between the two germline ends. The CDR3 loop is CASSVGGSGQFF. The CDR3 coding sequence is TGTGCCAGCAGCGTAGGGGGGAGCGGGCAGTTCTTC.